What follows describes a single T cell receptor (beta chain). The CDR3 covers 13 residues. Trimming took 7 bases from V and 8 from J; bases not matched to a gene: 9. Germline lookup yields CDR1 MDHEN and CDR2 SYDVKM. The use of a sample-barcoded 5' primer and a J-beta primer mix characterized a second PCR of roughly 7 to 11 cycles. Every sample returned 3 million or more CDR3-containing paired-end reads. TCRdb re-called the 5' RACE reads with MiXCR, one entry per CDR3 protein. The sample consists of approximately 880,000 distinct CDR3 sequences, 48% of them appearing once. The data belong to a study of blood T cells in healthy people across ages.

The rearrangement uses TRBV28 and TRBJ1-1; 8 positions match TRBD1. Sequencing used blood. This clonotype was sampled from a man in his thirties or forties in good health. The CDR3 loop reads CASKTGGMKEAFF. CDR3 in DNA: TGTGCCAGCAAAACAGGGGGGATGAAAGAAGCTTTCTTT.